This entry concerns a single T cell receptor (beta chain). Its cognate antigen has yet to be identified. Base quality data are lacking; no much larger clone is found one base away. The data are from a study of T cells in tuberculosis listed by TCRdb under 2018. Notes on the research overall: In the study, CD1B tetramers and high-throughput TCR immunosequencing were combined to characterize T cells specific for the mycobacterial lipid antigen glucose monomycolate (GMM). A South African clinical cohort compared IGRA-negative adolescents, IGRA-positive adolescents with latent tuberculosis and adults with active tuberculosis, around 10 per group.

Overall study outcomes, separate from this receptor: Active tuberculosis TCR-alpha repertoires showed smaller mean NN-distances to GMM-specific TCRs than IGRA-negative controls, suggesting clonal expansion of these TCRs. Shorter CDR3-alpha lengths in active tuberculosis patients partly drove the smaller NN-distances, and the TCR-beta difference was not statistically significant. With the diverse GMM-specific repertoire as input, a classifier achieved under 90% accuracy (AUROC around 0.88), whereas GEM motif frequencies as input gave around 70% accuracy. Clinical samples were selected based on which cryopreserved specimens were available, and the active tuberculosis cases were adults whereas the controls were adolescents.

TCR libraries were generated with the immunoSEQ multiplex PCR assay, using TCR-beta and/or TCR-alpha/delta assays for each sample. Amplified TCR libraries were sequenced on the Illumina high-throughput platform. Turning to the authors' computational methods: Clustering and dimensionality reduction relied on pairwise TCRdist distances among GMM-specific receptors from T cells that were either sorted ex vivo or expanded in vitro. Each clinical repertoire was scored by mean NN-distance, the average TCRdist to the nearest 10% of tetramer-positive reference sequences. GEM TCR motif frequency was computed as the fraction of unique TCRs matching known GEM sequences by V/J usage and CDR3 length. Linear discriminant analysis with leave-one-out cross-validation, implemented in scikit-learn, was used to classify active tuberculosis. Sourced from immuneACCESS, this table was stored by TCRdb with only in-frame sequences that have V and J called. A share of the clones is absent; for the studies checked, an unresolved V gene accounts for under half, and the remainder has no known explanation. V, J and clone size were drawn from that table, and D and trimming were deduced from the DNA. The sample table records about 30,000 clones; roughly 95% of these occur just once. 6.5% to 8% of the sample is held by the ten biggest clonotypes.

The CDR3 holds 16 amino acids from the cysteine to the phenylalanine. Just the 48-base CDR3 DNA is kept, in frame starting at base 1. The germline V gene specifies LGHNA as CDR1 and YNFKEQ as CDR2. Between the V and J ends, shortened by 0 bases and 1 base respectively, the junction contains 10 bases. At study entry, adolescents were screened for latent tuberculosis infection by tuberculin skin test and QuantiFERON-TB GOLD In-Tube IGRA. Immunosequencing was performed on unsorted cryopreserved PBMC, with approximately 110,000 T cells per clinical donor covered on average. Eleven high schools in the Worcester region of the Western Cape, South Africa, served as enrollment sites for adolescents aged 12 to 18 years. Around ten M. tuberculosis-infected adolescents and some ten uninfected adolescents, matched for age and sex, were selected. PBMC from adolescents were isolated by density centrifugation from freshly drawn heparinized blood and then cryopreserved.

Recombination connected TRBV4-2 to TRBJ1-5, and possibly TRBD1, on 5 matching bases. The sequence was obtained from a donor between 10 and 35 years old with latent tuberculosis or without tuberculosis infection. Sequencing was performed on PBMCs. The bases read TGTGCCAGCAGCCAAGATGCAAAGGGGAGCAATCAGCCCCAGCATTTT. It codes for CASSQDAKGSNQPQHF.